This TCR beta chain was obtained from a study of blood T cell repertoires in COVID-19 (dated by TCRdb to the early 2020s). Concerning the study at large: The collaborator samples originated in the United States, Italy and Spain and spanned the acute and convalescent phases of COVID-19. Subjects who had been exposed to COVID-19, were actively infected with it, or had recovered from it provided the deeply sampled blood TCRbeta repertoires that made up the dataset. The samples were drawn from the first 160 participants of the ongoing ImmuneRACE study and from over 950 subjects provided by 6 global collaborators. Sample metadata almost always included a de-identified subject ID, COVID-19 status, age in years and sex. The prospective study material was composed of cDNA or gDNA derived from T cells, B-cell-depleted T cells, or PBMCs. The repertoires were released in a freely available public database intended as a resource for research on the immune response to SARS-CoV-2. Where available, HLA class I and class II types were taken from metadata supplied by the sample provider and were not determined by assay-based typing.

Concerning this clone: This clone's antigen is unknown. Base qualities are not recorded, but no much larger clone differs from it by a single base.

Broad study findings and their caveats: Clinical and demographic metadata were provided uncurated, with the amount varying by source and participant.

TCRbeta CDR3 regions were amplified from genomic DNA using the immunoSEQ Assay, a bias-controlled multiplex PCR. In the paper's pipeline: Nucleated cell counts per sample were estimated from amplification of reference gene primers within the assay. To quantify the absolute abundance of each unique TCRbeta CDR3 rearrangement, sequence reads were collapsed and filtered. For each sample, productive Simpson clonality was calculated by taking the square root of Simpson's diversity index across productive rearrangements. The clones in this table, taken by TCRdb from immuneACCESS, are in-frame only. Not every clone is retained; where verified, under half of the shortfall comes from an unresolved V gene, and the cause of the rest is unknown. V and J calls plus clone size are reproduced from that table; the DNA served to infer D and trimming. This sample comprises under 200,000 clones, about 80% of them detected only once. 9.5% to 15% of the sample is taken by the ten largest.

Participants in the prospective study were aged roughly 18 to 100 years, lived in about two dozen United States geographic areas, and enrolled through a virtual design. In the prospective study, participants were assigned to cohorts based on the clinical history participants reported in a screening survey and a study questionnaire. Recovered participants in ImmuneRACE Cohort 3 were defined by two consecutive negative NP/OP PCR tests, clearance by a healthcare professional, or resolution of symptoms. In the prospective study, mobile phlebotomists collected whole blood, serum and a nasopharyngeal or oropharyngeal swab from each participant. Prospective study participants could optionally give additional blood draws and questionnaires over a 2-month period. Before DNA extraction, prospective study blood samples were shipped either frozen or at room temperature. From a lookup of the germline V gene (reference sequence), CDR1 and CDR2 are LGHDT and YNNKEL. From the cysteine up to the phenylalanine, the CDR3 has a length of 15 residues. Only the CDR3 DNA stays, 45 bases, in frame from base 1. Cut back by 1 base and 3 bases, the V and J ends lie 10 bases apart.

The V gene is TRBV3-1 (or the pseudogene TRBV3-2) and the J gene is TRBJ2-4; 6 matching bases give a weak D call of TRBD2. This TCR derives from a man aged 45-60 years who had recovered from COVID-19. The specimen was PBMCs or T cells enriched from blood (not recorded which). The CDR3 amino acid sequence is: CASSQGGAGKNIQYF. The DNA sequence is given as TGTGCCAGCAGCCAAGGCGGGGCTGGCAAAAACATTCAGTACTTC.